The next 6 T cell receptor beta chains were all read from a single sample in a study of blood T cell repertoires in COVID-19. Clones were read by immunoSEQ multiplex PCR, and TCRdb kept only the in-frame ones, dropping some. The data show about 270,000 clones, 80% to 90% seen once. The sequencing input was PBMCs or T cells enriched from blood (not recorded which). These receptors all stem from a woman younger than 30 who had recovered from COVID-19.

This chain's CDR3 is CASSLGQLPNTEAFF. DNA of the CDR3: TGTGCCAGCAGCCTAGGCCAGCTCCCAAACACTGAAGCTTTCTTT. The rearrangement joins TRBV6-5 to TRBJ1-1; D call uncertain. This CDR3 contains 15 residues. Germline V gene lookup returns CDR1 MNHEY and CDR2 SVGAGI. Trimming cost V 6 bases and J 2 bases, with 16 bases left between them.

The chain combines TRBV7-3 with TRBJ1-1; D unresolved. This CDR3 has 12 residues. The V and J ends lost 4 bases and 8 bases respectively, with 11 bases between them. Germline values: CDR1 SGHTA, CDR2 FQGTGA. CDR3 protein: CASSSGVGEAFF. The CDR3 nucleotides are TGTGCCAGCAGCTCCGGAGTTGGAGAAGCTTTCTTT. The entire variable domain, with the rest obtained from reference TRBV7-3 and TRBJ1-1, is as follows: GAGVSQTPSNKVTEKGKYVELRCDPISGHTALYWYRQSLGQGPEFLIYFQGTGAADDSGLPNDRFFAVRPEGSVSTLKIQRTERGDSAVYLCASSSGVGEAFFGQGTRLTVV.

The chain carries TRBV5-1 and TRBJ2-7; the match to TRBD1 covers 7 bases. V shed 0 bases, J shed 4 bases, and the junction held 7 bases outside the gene matches. The CDR3 contains 15 residues. Germline V lookup: CDR1 SGHRS, CDR2 YFSETQ. CDR3 protein: CASSLEGQNLYEQYF. The CDR3 bases are TGCGCCAGCAGCTTGGAGGGACAGAATTTATACGAGCAGTACTTC.

The gene calls are TRBV13 and TRBJ2-7, with TRBD1 matching 11 bases. Per germline, CDR1 PRHDT and CDR2 FYEKMQ (reference sequence). CDR3 length: 15 amino acids. V shed 2 bases, J shed 4 bases, and the junction held 4 bases outside the gene matches. CDR3 in DNA: TGTGCCAGCAGCTTATCGGGACAGGGGGGGTACGAGCAGTACTTC. As protein: CASSLSGQGGYEQYF.

The CDR3 is CASRSVESRGYGYTF. CDR3 sequence (DNA): TGTGCCAGCCGGTCGGTGGAGTCCAGGGGCTATGGCTACACCTTC. The chain employs TRBV6-5 and TRBJ1-2; weak D call: TRBD1 (6 bases). The CDR3 totals 15 residues. Germline CDR1 is MNHEY and CDR2 is SVGAGI. V was cut by 8 bases and J by 4 bases, with 20 bases left in between.

This chain connects TRBV4-1 to TRBJ1-5; tentative D call: TRBD1 (6 bases). Germline CDR1 reads MGHRA; CDR2 reads YSYEKL. The CDR3 consists of 15 residues. The V and J ends lost 5 bases and 2 bases respectively, with 13 bases between them. The CDR3 region is CASSAREGGNQPQHF. CDR3 DNA: TGCGCCAGCAGCGCCCGGGAGGGGGGCAATCAGCCCCAGCATTTT.